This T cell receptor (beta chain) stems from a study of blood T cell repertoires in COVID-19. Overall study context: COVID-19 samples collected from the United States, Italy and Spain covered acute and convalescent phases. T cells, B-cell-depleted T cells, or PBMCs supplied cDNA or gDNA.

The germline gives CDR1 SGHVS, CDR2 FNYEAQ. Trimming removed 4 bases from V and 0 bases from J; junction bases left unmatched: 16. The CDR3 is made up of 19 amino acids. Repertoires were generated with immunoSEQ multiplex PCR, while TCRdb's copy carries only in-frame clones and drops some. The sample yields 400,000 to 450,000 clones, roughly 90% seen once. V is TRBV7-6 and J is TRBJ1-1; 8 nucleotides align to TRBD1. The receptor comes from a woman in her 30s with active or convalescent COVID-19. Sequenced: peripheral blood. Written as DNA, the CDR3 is TGTGCCAGCAGCTATAATCCCCGGGGGACAGGTATCTTGAACACTGAAGCTTTCTTT. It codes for CASSYNPRGTGILNTEAFF.